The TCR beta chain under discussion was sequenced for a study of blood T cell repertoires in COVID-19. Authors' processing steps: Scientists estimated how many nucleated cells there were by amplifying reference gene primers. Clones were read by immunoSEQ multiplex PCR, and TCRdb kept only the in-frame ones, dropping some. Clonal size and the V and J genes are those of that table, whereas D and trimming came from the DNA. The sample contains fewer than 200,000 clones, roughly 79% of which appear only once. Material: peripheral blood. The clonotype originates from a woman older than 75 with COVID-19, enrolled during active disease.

The CDR3 DNA is TGCGCCAGCAGCTTGGGGATTTCCAGGTTCGGAGAGACCCAGTACTTC. It is translated as CASSLGISRFGETQYF. The genes are TRBV5-1 and TRBJ2-5; no firm D call. This CDR3 has 16 amino acids. The germline gives CDR1 SGHRS, CDR2 YFSETQ. V gave up 0 bases and J gave up 4 bases, with 16 bases separating them.